This TCR beta chain was captured in a study of blood T cell repertoires in COVID-19. V lost 0 bases and J lost 5; bases outside the gene matches: 8. The CDR3 has 17 residues. Germline CDR1 is LGHNA and CDR2 is YNFKEQ. The table came from immunoSEQ multiplex PCR; TCRdb's copy has only in-frame clones and leaves some out. The table records about 46,000 clones, about 88% of them present only once. The chain combines TRBV4-2 with TRBJ2-2; 8 bases match TRBD2. Sequenced material: PBMCs or T cells enriched from blood (not recorded which). The source is a woman between 45 and 65 years old who had recovered from COVID-19. CDR3 in amino acids: CASSQEKAGGLTGELFF. The CDR3 coding sequence is TGTGCCAGCAGCCAAGAAAAGGCGGGGGGCCTGACCGGGGAGCTGTTTTTT.